Shown below are 5 T cell receptor beta chains from a single sample sequenced in a study of shared clonotypes between healthy human individuals. Produced via immunoSEQ multiplex PCR; TCRdb's table is partial and in-frame only. This table holds roughly 1 million clones, around 76% found once. Sequencing was done on a sample of memory CD4+ T cells sorted from blood. This sample's subset: CD45RA-negative fraction. Source of these receptors: a man between 18 and 29 years old in good health.

This chain joins TRBV28 and TRBJ2-7; D is possibly TRBD1 (6 bases). The V gene's germline CDR1 is MDHEN and CDR2 SYDVKM. This CDR3 is built from 13 residues. Deletions cut 10 bases from V and 2 bases from J, with 15 bases between. In nucleotides, the CDR3 is TGTGCCACTGTCCGGGACAAGACCTACGAGCAGTACTTC. Residues: CATVRDKTYEQYF.

The V and J genes are TRBV27 and TRBJ1-3; D ambiguous. The length of the CDR3 is 15 residues. Between the trimmed V and J ends, which lost 5 bases and 0 bases, there was a span of 11 bases. Germline-derived CDR1 and CDR2 are MNHEY and SMNVEV (reference sequence). CDR3 region: CASSARRFSGNTIYF. CDR3 DNA: TGTGCCAGCAGTGCACGACGGTTCTCTGGAAACACCATATATTTT.

DNA of the CDR3: TGTGCCAGCAGTTCTGCTTCAGGACAGGCAACTAATGAAAAACTGTTTTTT. This translates into CASSSASGQATNEKLFF. The J gene is TRBJ1-4, the V gene TRBV28; 7 positions match TRBD1. The CDR3 has 17 amino acids. J lost 0 bases, V lost 4 bases, and 8 bases had no gene match. Germline V gene sequence: CDR1 MDHEN, CDR2 SYDVKM. Full variable domain (outside the CDR3, taken from reference TRBV28 and TRBJ1-4): DVKVTQSSRYLVKRTGEKVFLECVQDMDHENMFWYRQDPGLGLRLIYFSYDVKMKEKGDIPEGYSVSREKKERFSLILESASTNQTSMYLCASSSASGQATNEKLFFGSGTQLSVL.

This clone was detected once. The V and J genes are TRBV6-1 and TRBJ1-2, with no clear D. V was trimmed by 3 bases and J by 1 base, leaving 9 bases between them. Germline assignment: CDR1 MNHNS and CDR2 SASEGT. The CDR3 spans 14 residues. The CDR3 DNA reads as TGTGCCAGCAGTGACCGGGTCGGTAACTATGGCTACACCTTC. Encoded protein: CASSDRVGNYGYTF.

The rearrangement uses TRBV7-2 and TRBJ1-2; perhaps TRBD1 as D (6 bases). CDR1 SGHTA and CDR2 FQGNSA come from the germline V gene. Trimming shortened V by 5 bases and J by 6 bases, and 10 bases separated the two germline ends. CDR3 length equals 12 residues. The CDR3 nucleotides read TGTGCCAGCAGCCCCGGGGGCGATGGCTACACCTTC. Translating it yields CASSPGGDGYTF.